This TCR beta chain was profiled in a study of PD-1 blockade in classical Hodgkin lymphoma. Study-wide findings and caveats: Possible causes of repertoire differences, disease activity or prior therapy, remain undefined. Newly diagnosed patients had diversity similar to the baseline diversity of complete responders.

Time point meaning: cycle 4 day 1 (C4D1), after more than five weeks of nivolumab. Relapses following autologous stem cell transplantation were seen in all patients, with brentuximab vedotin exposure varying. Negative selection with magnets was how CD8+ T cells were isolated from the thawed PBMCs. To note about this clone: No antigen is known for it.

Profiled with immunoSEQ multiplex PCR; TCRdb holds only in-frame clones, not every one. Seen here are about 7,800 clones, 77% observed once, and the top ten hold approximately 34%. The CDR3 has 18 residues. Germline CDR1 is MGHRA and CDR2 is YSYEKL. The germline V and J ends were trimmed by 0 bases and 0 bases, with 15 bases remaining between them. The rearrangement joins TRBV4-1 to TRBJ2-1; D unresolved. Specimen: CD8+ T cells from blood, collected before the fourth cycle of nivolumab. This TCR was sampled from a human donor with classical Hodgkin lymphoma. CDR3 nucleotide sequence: TGCGCCAGCAGCCAAGAATATGTTCCAGCGTACTCCTACAATGAGCAGTTCTTC. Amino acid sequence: CASSQEYVPAYSYNEQFF.